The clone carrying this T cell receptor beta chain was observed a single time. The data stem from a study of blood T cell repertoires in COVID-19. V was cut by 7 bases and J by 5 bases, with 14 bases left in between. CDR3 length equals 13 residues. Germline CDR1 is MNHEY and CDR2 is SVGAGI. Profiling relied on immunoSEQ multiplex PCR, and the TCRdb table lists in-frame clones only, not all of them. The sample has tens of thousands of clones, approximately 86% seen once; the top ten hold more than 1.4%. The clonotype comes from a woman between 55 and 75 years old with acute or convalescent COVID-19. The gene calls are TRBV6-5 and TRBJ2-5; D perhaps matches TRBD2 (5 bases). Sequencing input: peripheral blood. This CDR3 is CASMWAGTETQYF. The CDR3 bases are TGTGCCAGCATGTGGGCGGGTACGGAGACCCAGTACTTC.